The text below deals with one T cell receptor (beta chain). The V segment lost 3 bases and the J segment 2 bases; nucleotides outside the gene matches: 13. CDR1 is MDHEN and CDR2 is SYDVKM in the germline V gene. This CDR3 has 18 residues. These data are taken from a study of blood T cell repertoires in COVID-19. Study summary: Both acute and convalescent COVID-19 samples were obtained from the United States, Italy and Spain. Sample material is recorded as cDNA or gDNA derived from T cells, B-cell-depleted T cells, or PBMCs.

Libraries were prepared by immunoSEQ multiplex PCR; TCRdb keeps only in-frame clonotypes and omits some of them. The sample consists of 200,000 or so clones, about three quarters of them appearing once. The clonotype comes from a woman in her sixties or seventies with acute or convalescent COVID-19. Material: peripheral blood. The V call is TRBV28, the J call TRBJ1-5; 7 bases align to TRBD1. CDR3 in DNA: TGTGCCAGCAGTTTCTTAGGAGGAGGGGGCCGGGGCAATCAGCCCCAGCATTTT. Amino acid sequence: CASSFLGGGGRGNQPQHF.